The next 32 T cell receptor beta chains were all read from a single sample in a study of blood T cell repertoires in COVID-19. Clones were sequenced by immunoSEQ multiplex PCR, and TCRdb holds only the in-frame ones, with some missing. Among tens of thousands of clones, approximately 79% were seen once, and the ten largest hold around 10%. The sample consisted of peripheral blood. Receptors were obtained from a man between 65 and 79 years old with acute or convalescent COVID-19.

V is TRBV12-1 and J is TRBJ1-5; no DNA check was done on the table's D call, TRBD1. TRBV12-1 counts as a pseudogene. The CDR3 length is 19 residues. CDR3 in DNA: TGTGCCAGCAGCTTTGTCGGGACAGGGGACGAGTATAGCAATCAGCCCCAGCATTTT. Translated, it gives CASSFVGTGDEYSNQPQHF.

The V gene is TRBV5-6, the J gene TRBJ1-1; no reliable D call. V gave up 3 bases and J gave up 8 bases, with 14 bases separating them. The CDR3 contains 13 residues. Germline V CDR1 and CDR2: SGHDT, YYEEEE. The chain's CDR3 is CASSSRVVGEAFF. The DNA for the CDR3 is TGTGCCAGCAGCTCCCGGGTGGTCGGGGAAGCTTTCTTT.

The chain recombines TRBV7-8 with TRBJ2-7, with D hard to call. The germline V and J ends were trimmed by 0 bases and 1 base, with 10 bases remaining between them. The CDR3 length is 15 residues. Germline assignment: CDR1 SGHVS and CDR2 FQNEAQ. As DNA, the CDR3 is TGTGCCAGCAGCTTAGCCGTCGGGTTGTCCTACGAGCAGTACTTC. Protein sequence: CASSLAVGLSYEQYF. Looking up the rest from reference TRBV7-8 and TRBJ2-7 gives the full variable domain: GAGVSQSPRYKVAKRGQDVALRCDPISGHVSLFWYQQALGQGPEFLTYFQNEAQLDKSGLPSDRFFAERPEGSVSTLKIQRTQQEDSAVYLCASSLAVGLSYEQYFGPGTRLTVT.

This chain joins TRBV5-1 and TRBJ2-3, with TRBD1 matching 7 bases. The CDR3 contains 15 residues. V shed 2 bases, J shed 3 bases, and the junction held 6 bases outside the gene matches. CDR1 and CDR2 from the germline V gene are SGHRS and YFSETQ. The CDR3 region is CASSFPGQSTDTQYF. CDR3 coding DNA: TGCGCCAGCAGCTTCCCGGGACAGAGTACAGATACGCAGTATTTT.

The V and J genes are TRBV19 and TRBJ2-7; D may be TRBD1 (5 bases). CDR1 is LNHDA and CDR2 is SQIVND in the germline V gene (reference sequence). The germline V and J ends were trimmed by 3 bases and 6 bases, with 12 bases remaining between them. The CDR3 is 13 residues long. The CDR3 here is CASSMGQLGEQYF. The CDR3 DNA sequence: TGTGCCAGTAGTATGGGGCAGCTTGGCGAGCAGTACTTC.

V is TRBV5-1 and J is TRBJ2-2; 11 nucleotides line up with TRBD2. V trimming: 2 bases; J trimming: 1 base; junction bases outside the gene matches: 1. The CDR3 is 16 amino acids. CDR1 and CDR2 from the germline V gene are SGHRS and YFSETQ. The CDR3 loop is CASSLTSGGNTGELFF. The DNA of the CDR3 is TGCGCCAGCAGCTTAACTAGCGGGGGGAACACCGGGGAGCTGTTTTTT.

The chain combines TRBV3-1 (or the pseudogene TRBV3-2) with TRBJ1-2; 9 nucleotides agree with TRBD1. V gave up 4 bases and J gave up 13 bases; unmatched junction bases: 4. Germline CDR1 reads LGHDT; CDR2 reads YNNKEL (reference sequence). This CDR3 comprises 11 residues. The DNA of the CDR3 is TGTGCCAGCAGCCTTCGGGACAGGGTCACCTTC. Translation: CASSLRDRVTF.

V and J are TRBV6-5 and TRBJ1-5, with TRBD1 matching over 8 bases. CDR1 and CDR2 from the germline V gene are MNHEY and SVGAGI. V was pared by 6 bases and J by 2 bases, with 6 bases of the junction left unmatched. The CDR3 has 15 residues. CDR3 DNA sequence: TGTGCCAGCAGGCCCGGGACAGGCCGCAATCAGCCCCAGCATTTT. Its protein product is CASRPGTGRNQPQHF.

The rearrangement uses TRBV28 and TRBJ1-5, with a tentative D call TRBD1 (5 bases). CDR1 and CDR2 (germline): MDHEN, SYDVKM. The CDR3 consists of 14 residues. V was cut by 4 bases and J by 6 bases, with 13 bases left in between. CDR3 in DNA: TGTGCCAGCAGTTCGGGGGGTTCGGGTCAGCCCCAGCATTTT. This encodes CASSSGGSGQPQHF.

This chain connects TRBV2 to TRBJ2-3, with 15 bases aligning to TRBD2. The CDR3 loop spans 16 amino acids. V dropped 6 bases and J dropped 6; count of bases not matched to a gene: 7. Germline V CDR1 and CDR2: SNHLY, FYNNEI. Here the CDR3 DNA reads TGTGCCAGCAGCCGGGGACTAGCGGGGGGCCGGGATACGCAGTATTTT. This translates into CASSRGLAGGRDTQYF. The variable domain in full, with the rest retrieved from reference TRBV2 and TRBJ2-3, is EPEVTQTPSHQVTQMGQEVILRCVPISNHLYFYWYRQILGQKVEFLVSFYNNEISEKSEIFDDQFSVERPDGSNFTLKIRSTKLEDSAMYFCASSRGLAGGRDTQYFGPGTRLTVL.

V and J are TRBV19 and TRBJ2-3; 7 bases map to TRBD1. This CDR3 has 15 amino acids. Unmatched junction bases numbered 9, after V lost 6 bases and J lost 3 bases. Germline V CDR1 and CDR2: LNHDA, SQIVND (reference sequence). This chain's CDR3 is CASSLTGRSTDTQYF. The DNA of the CDR3 is TGTGCCAGTAGCCTGACAGGGCGTTCAACAGATACGCAGTATTTT.

The chain links TRBV6-2 or TRBV6-3 to TRBJ1-2, with D maybe TRBD1 (6 bases). This CDR3 spans 12 amino acids. With 4 bases removed from V and 4 bases from J, the gap between germline ends came to 7 bases. Per germline, CDR1 MNHEY and CDR2 SVGEGT. For the CDR3, the DNA is TGTGCCAGCAGTTGGGACACCTATGGCTACACCTTC. It is translated as CASSWDTYGYTF.

This chain links TRBV4-1 with TRBJ1-1; TRBD1 might be the D (6 bases). This CDR3 has 15 residues. Germline CDR1 and CDR2: MGHRA and YSYEKL. The V end lost 2 bases, the J end lost 3 bases, and 13 bases lay between the germline ends. In DNA form, the CDR3 reads TGCGCCAGCAGCCAAACCGGCCCAGGGGACACTGAAGCTTTCTTT. This encodes CASSQTGPGDTEAFF.

J is TRBJ2-1 and V is TRBV29-1, with D possibly TRBD1 on 5 matching bases. Trimming left V 3 bases short and J 0 bases short, with 12 bases between. The CDR3 is 15 amino acids. Germline CDR1 SQVTM, CDR2 ANQGSEA. In DNA, the CDR3 is TGCAGCGTTGATGGACACCGGAGCTCCTACAATGAGCAGTTCTTC. Its translation is CSVDGHRSSYNEQFF.

The CDR3 bases are TGCGCCAGCAGCCAAGTAAGGGGTGAGACCCAGTACTTC. This codes for CASSQVRGETQYF. The rearrangement links TRBV4-1 to TRBJ2-5; D is possibly TRBD1 (5 bases). V was cut by 1 base and J by 5 bases, with 8 bases left in between. The V gene's germline CDR1 is MGHRA and CDR2 YSYEKL. The CDR3 loop spans 13 amino acids.

In nucleotides, the CDR3 is TGCGCCAGCAGTGATCCTGGAGGGGATGGCTACACCTTC. It translates to CASSDPGGDGYTF. The chain recombines TRBV10-1 with TRBJ1-2; D perhaps matches TRBD1 (5 bases). The V gene's germline CDR1 is WNHNN and CDR2 SYGVQD (reference sequence). Deletions cut 3 bases from V and 6 bases from J, with 11 bases between. This CDR3 is 13 amino acids long.

The chain couples TRBV6-1 to TRBJ1-5, with unresolved D. The CDR3 is 14 residues long. The V gene lost 2 bases and the J gene lost 7 bases, with 12 bases spanning the gap. Germline CDR1 reads MNHNS; CDR2 reads SASEGT. The CDR3 region has the DNA TGTGCCAGCAGTGAACTCGCGTCGGGACAGCCCCAGCATTTT. It yields the protein CASSELASGQPQHF.

The chain employs TRBV12-3 or TRBV12-4 and TRBJ1-1; 8 bases align to TRBD1. V shed 6 bases and J 10 bases; nucleotides not matched to a gene: 10. The CDR3 consists of 13 residues. The CDR3 DNA is TGTGCCAGCAGACTAGAACAGGGGGATCCAGCTTTCTTT. Translating gives CASRLEQGDPAFF.

The chain combines TRBV7-8 with TRBJ2-5; tentatively, D is TRBD2 (6 bases). This CDR3 region has 18 residues. Germline CDR1 and CDR2: SGHVS and FQNEAQ. With 5 bases removed from V and 5 bases from J, the gap between germline ends came to 27 bases. In DNA, the CDR3 is TGTGCCAGCAGCCTCAACTTCGCCTGGGGGGAACAAGGGGAGACCCAGTACTTC. Its translation is CASSLNFAWGEQGETQYF.

This chain uses TRBV27 with TRBJ1-3; D gene ambiguous. Germline CDR1 and CDR2: MNHEY and SMNVEV (reference sequence). This CDR3 is 14 amino acids long. V gave up 5 bases and J gave up 0 bases, with 8 bases separating them. CDR3 residues: CASSEVPSGNTIYF. The CDR3 DNA is TGTGCCAGCAGTGAGGTCCCCTCTGGAAACACCATATATTTT.

The rearrangement links TRBV2 to TRBJ1-5; possible D gene TRBD1, 5 bases. CDR1 and CDR2 (germline): SNHLY, FYNNEI. The CDR3 is made up of 12 amino acids. V lost 3 bases, J lost 12 bases, and 12 bases lay in between. CDR3 sequence: CASSEVGAGQHF. CDR3 DNA: TGTGCCAGCAGTGAGGTTGGGGCTGGCCAGCATTTT.

The chain has TRBV6-2 or TRBV6-3 and TRBJ2-1; possibly TRBD2 for D (5 bases). V lost 0 bases, J lost 5 bases, and 11 bases lay in between. Germline lookup yields CDR1 MNHEY and CDR2 SVGEGT. The CDR3 contains 15 residues. In DNA, the CDR3 is TGTGCCAGCAGTTACTCTAGCGCGTATAACAATGAGCAGTTCTTC. Residues: CASSYSSAYNNEQFF.

In its sample, this clone was seen once. The chain uses TRBV12-3 or TRBV12-4 and TRBJ2-1, with D possibly TRBD1 on 6 matching bases. V was trimmed by 5 bases and J by 8 bases, leaving 13 bases between them. This CDR3 has 13 amino acids. CDR3 bases: TGTGCCAGCAGTCCAACACAGGGTTATGAGCAGTTCTTC. This codes for CASSPTQGYEQFF.

The chain recombines TRBV5-1 with TRBJ1-1, with a weak D call TRBD1 (5 bases). The germline gives CDR1 SGHRS, CDR2 YFSETQ. The V end was cut by 0 bases, the J end by 0 bases, with 6 bases between. The CDR3 runs to 14 residues. CDR3 sequence: CASSLEGMNTEAFF. The DNA of the CDR3 is TGCGCCAGCAGCTTGGAGGGGATGAACACTGAAGCTTTCTTT.

The chain joins TRBV6-5 to TRBJ1-3; 7 bases are a match to TRBD1. CDR3 length: 15 amino acids. From germline, CDR1 is MNHEY and CDR2 SVGAGI. The trim removed 6 bases at V and 0 bases at J, leaving 5 bases unmatched. CDR3 DNA sequence: TGTGCCAGCAGCCGACAGGGTTTCTCTGGAAACACCATATATTTT. Its protein is CASSRQGFSGNTIYF.

The chain joins TRBV25-1 to TRBJ2-3; 9 bases align to TRBD1. Germline CDR1 reads MGHDK; CDR2 reads SYGVNS. The junction had 5 bases not matched to a gene; V was cut back by 4 bases and J by 0 bases. CDR3 size: 16 residues. CDR3 in DNA: TGTGCCAGCAGTGGTGACAGGGGGTGGAGCACAGATACGCAGTATTTT. Protein product: CASSGDRGWSTDTQYF.

This chain joins TRBV11-2 and TRBJ2-5; D might be TRBD2 (7 bases). CDR1 SGHAT and CDR2 FQNNGV come from the germline V gene. The germline V and J ends were trimmed by 0 bases and 4 bases, with 12 bases remaining between them. The CDR3 is 15 residues long. The CDR3 nucleotides read TGTGCCAGCAGCTTAGATAGGGGGGGGGCAGAGACCCAGTACTTC. The encoded protein is CASSLDRGGAETQYF.

The genes are TRBV6-1 and TRBJ1-6; D is unclear. This CDR3 comprises 16 residues. The germline V and J ends were trimmed by 0 bases and 8 bases, with 14 bases remaining between them. Germline loops: CDR1 MNHNS, CDR2 SASEGT. The CDR3 nucleotides read TGTGCCAGCAGTGAAGCGCAGGCCTGGGTAGATTCACCCCTCCACTTT. Translated, it gives CASSEAQAWVDSPLHF.

The V call is TRBV14, the J call TRBJ1-2; the D gene is possibly TRBD1 (6 bases). From germline, CDR1 is SGHDN and CDR2 FVKESK. The CDR3 runs 14 residues. Trimming left V 1 base short and J 4 bases short, with 10 bases between. CDR3 sequence reads: CASSQVAGAYGYTF. CDR3 nucleotides: TGTGCCAGCAGCCAAGTTGCAGGGGCCTATGGCTACACCTTC.

This clone was counted between two and nine times. V gene TRBV29-1 combines with J gene TRBJ1-2; D remains unclear. Looked up from germline, CDR1 is SQVTM and CDR2 is ANQGSEA. Between the trimmed V and J ends, which lost 3 bases and 6 bases, there was a span of 11 bases. This CDR3 contains 12 residues. CDR3 sequence: CSVEISVDGYTF. The DNA for the CDR3 is TGCAGCGTTGAGATCTCGGTGGATGGCTACACCTTC.

This chain uses TRBV13 with TRBJ2-2; 9 nucleotides align to TRBD1. The V gene's germline CDR1 is PRHDT and CDR2 FYEKMQ (reference sequence). V gave up 5 bases and J gave up 7 bases; unmatched junction bases: 5. The CDR3 covers 14 residues. CDR3 residues: CASSVTGGIGELFF. The DNA of the CDR3 is TGTGCCAGCAGCGTGACAGGGGGGATCGGGGAGCTGTTTTTT.

V is TRBV6-5 and J is TRBJ2-2; D possibly corresponds to TRBD1 (5 bases). Per germline, CDR1 MNHEY and CDR2 SVGAGI. The length of the CDR3 is 14 residues. Trimming removed 5 bases at V and 5 bases at J, with 12 bases between. CDR3 in amino acids: CASSPRAGTGELFF. The DNA for the CDR3 is TGTGCCAGCAGTCCCCGAGCAGGGACCGGGGAGCTGTTTTTT.